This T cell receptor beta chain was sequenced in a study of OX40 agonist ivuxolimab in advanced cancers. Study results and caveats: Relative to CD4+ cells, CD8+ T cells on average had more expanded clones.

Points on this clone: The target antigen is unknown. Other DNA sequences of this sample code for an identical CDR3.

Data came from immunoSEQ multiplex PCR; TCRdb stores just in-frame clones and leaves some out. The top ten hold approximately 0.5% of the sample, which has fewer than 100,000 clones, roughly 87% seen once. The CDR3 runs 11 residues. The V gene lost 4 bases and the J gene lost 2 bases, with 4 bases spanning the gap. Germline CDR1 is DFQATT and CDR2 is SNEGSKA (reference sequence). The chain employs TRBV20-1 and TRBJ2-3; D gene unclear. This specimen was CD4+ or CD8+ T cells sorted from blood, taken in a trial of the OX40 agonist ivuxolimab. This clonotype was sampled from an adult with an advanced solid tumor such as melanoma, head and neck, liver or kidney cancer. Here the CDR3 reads CSAIITDTQYF. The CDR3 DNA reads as TGCAGTGCTATTATCACAGATACGCAGTATTTT.